One sample yielded the 21 T cell receptor beta chains listed below, sequenced in a study of post-analysis software for immune sequencing data (dated by TCRdb to the mid-2010s). Preparation of the library involved PCR. The data were produced on an Illumina HiSeq 2500. To reduce PCR and sequencing biases, unique molecular identifiers were built into the TCR beta cDNA libraries. TCRdb reprocessing: public reads trimmed at Q25 with fastp, clones called with MiXCR, in-frame beta chains kept. Each CDR3 protein gets just one entry, which takes the most common genes and DNA from the rows behind it. The sample has about 800,000 distinct CDR3 sequences on record, 25% to 30% of them singletons. The ten largest make up approximately 0.55% of the sample. General findings and caveats noted by the study authors: Patients showed significantly higher frequencies than controls for roughly five TRBV segments, among them TRBV5-6, TRBV5-1 and TRBV20-1.

These receptors have no known antigen. The specimen was blood. These receptors all stem from a girl under 18 with multiple sclerosis.

The gene calls are TRBV12-3 or TRBV12-4 and TRBJ2-7; the match to TRBD2 covers 7 bases. V was pared by 6 bases and J by 0 bases, with 8 bases of the junction left unmatched. CDR3 length: 15 residues. CDR3 residues: CASRRGSGNSYEQYF. The CDR3 DNA is TGTGCCAGCAGACGGGGAAGCGGGAACTCCTACGAGCAGTACTTC.

The chain carries TRBV6-5 and TRBJ2-7, with D hard to call. The germline gives CDR1 MNHEY, CDR2 SVGAGI. CDR3 length: 15 amino acids. V shed 7 bases and J shed 0 bases, with 16 bases lying between them. CDR3 DNA: TGTGCCAGCACCAGACTCGGCAGCCTCTCCTACGAGCAGTACTTC. Translated: CASTRLGSLSYEQYF.

This clonotype has a handful of counts. This sequence joins TRBV5-1 and TRBJ1-6, with D unresolved. This CDR3 is 17 amino acids long. Trimming pared 3 bases from V and 10 bases from J, leaving 23 bases between. Germline lookup yields CDR1 SGHRS and CDR2 YFSETQ. Written as DNA, the CDR3 is TGCGCCAGCAGCTCAAATGAACGGAACCGAGCACGGTCACCCCTCCACTTT. This encodes CASSSNERNRARSPLHF.

The gene calls are TRBV11-2 and TRBJ2-1, with no clear D. The J call may be in error: the DNA end matches TRBJ2-7 better. Germline-derived CDR1 and CDR2 are SGHAT and FQNNGV. The CDR3 contains 15 residues. The DNA for the CDR3 is TGTGCCAGCAGCTTAATTCTTCATTCCTACAATGAGCAGTACTTC. Protein sequence: CASSLILHSYNEQYF.

The chain is built from TRBV20-1 and TRBJ2-5, with D possibly matching TRBD2 (7 bases). Germline V CDR1 and CDR2: DFQATT, SNEGSKA (reference sequence). This CDR3 comprises 17 residues. V gave up 3 bases and J gave up 2 bases, with 22 bases separating them. CDR3 nucleotide sequence: TGCAGTGCTAGCCAGGACAGCGGGGTCACGGAACAAGAGACCCAGTACTTC. Its translation is CSASQDSGVTEQETQYF.

This clonotype turned up a few times. The chain employs TRBV20-1 and TRBJ1-2, with 9 bases identical to TRBD1. Germline V gene lookup returns CDR1 DFQATT and CDR2 SNEGSKA (reference sequence). The CDR3 has 15 residues. V was pared by 3 bases and J by 7 bases, with 12 bases of the junction left unmatched. CDR3 loop: CSASYRGPVLGGYTF. The DNA of the CDR3 is TGCAGTGCTAGTTACAGGGGGCCTGTATTGGGTGGCTACACCTTC.

The chain carries TRBV27 and TRBJ1-6; D remains ambiguous. CDR3 size: 14 residues. Trimming pared 10 bases from V and 2 bases from J, leaving 12 bases between. Germline CDR1 MNHEY, CDR2 SMNVEV (reference sequence). CDR3 nucleotide sequence: TGTGCCACCACGAGAGGGCCCTATAATTCACCCCTCCACTTT. It translates to CATTRGPYNSPLHF.

The rearrangement uses TRBV7-2 and TRBJ2-5, with D maybe TRBD1 (7 bases). CDR1 is SGHTA, CDR2 FQGNSA, per germline. Trimming pared 5 bases from V and 11 bases from J, leaving 24 bases between. The CDR3 has 15 amino acids. The CDR3 region has the DNA TGTGCCAGCAGCCTCACCCCAGGGGGGCGACGGGAGCAGTACTTC. This translates into CASSLTPGGRREQYF.

This clonotype was seen repeatedly, ten times or more. The V and J genes are TRBV6-4 and TRBJ2-3; weak D call: TRBD2 (6 bases). Between the trimmed V and J ends, which lost 6 bases and 6 bases, there was a span of 13 bases. This CDR3 comprises 13 residues. Germline V gives CDR1 MRHNA, CDR2 SNTAGT. CDR3: CASRGGWGDTQYF. In DNA, the CDR3 is TGTGCCAGCAGGGGAGGTTGGGGCGATACGCAGTATTTT.

CDR3 bases: TGTGCCAGCAGTGACGTTAGCATGTGGCAGCCCCAGCATTTT. This translates into CASSDVSMWQPQHF. V is TRBV2 and J is TRBJ1-5; no firm D call. The V and J ends lost 3 bases and 7 bases respectively, with 13 bases between them. Per germline, CDR1 SNHLY and CDR2 FYNNEI. The CDR3 covers 14 residues.

The rearrangement joins TRBV4-3 to TRBJ2-7, with D possibly matching TRBD2 (6 bases). The germline CDR1 and CDR2 sequences are LGHNA and YSLEER. There are 15 residues in the CDR3. Trimming left V 0 bases short and J 3 bases short, with 12 bases between. The CDR3 DNA is TGCGCCAGCAGCCAAGATCCCGGGAGCCGCTACGAGCAGTACTTC. It translates to CASSQDPGSRYEQYF.

V usage is TRBV5-1 and J usage is TRBJ2-5; D is possibly TRBD1 (8 bases). The last part of the DNA fits TRBJ2-4 better; the J call may be wrong. There are 15 residues in the CDR3. Germline assignment: CDR1 SGHRS and CDR2 YFSETQ. DNA for the CDR3: TGCGCCAGCAGGAGGGGGGGGACAGGATTGGACATTCAGTACTTC. This sequence encodes CASRRGGTGLDIQYF.

This clonotype was seen ten or more times. The chain employs TRBV27 and TRBJ1-5; D is ambiguous. The germline V gene has CDR1 MNHEY and CDR2 SMNVEV (reference sequence). CDR3 length equals 14 residues. The germline V and J ends were trimmed by 4 bases and 0 bases, with 7 bases remaining between them. The CDR3: CASSSGYSNQPQHF. CDR3 bases: TGTGCCAGCAGTTCGGGCTATAGCAATCAGCCCCAGCATTTT.

J is TRBJ2-7 and V is TRBV5-1, with unresolved D. The germline gives CDR1 SGHRS, CDR2 YFSETQ. Between the trimmed V and J ends, which lost 4 bases and 0 bases, there was a span of 20 bases. This CDR3 has 17 residues. CDR3 in amino acids: CASSPTSDLKGSYEQYF. The CDR3 DNA reads as TGCGCCAGCAGCCCGACCTCAGACCTCAAAGGCTCCTACGAGCAGTACTTC.

The chain joins TRBV6-5 to TRBJ2-5; D is unclear. The DNA end favors TRBJ2-7, so the J call may be wrong. The CDR3 length is 14 residues. In germline, CDR1 is MNHEY, CDR2 SVGAGI. CDR3 sequence reads: CASMIKSTGIEQYF. The CDR3 coding sequence is TGTGCCAGCATGATAAAGTCGACTGGGATCGAGCAGTACTTC.

This clonotype came up once. Germline is not matched at one junction end, which may reflect a read error. The chain recombines TRBV7-9 with TRBJ2-5; no clear D. The CDR3 runs 14 residues. Germline assignment: CDR1 SEHNR and CDR2 FQNEAQ (reference sequence). The CDR3: CASSLGGNQETRYF. The DNA for the CDR3 is TGTGCCAGCAGCTTAGGGGGTAATCAAGAGACCCGGTACTTC.

The chain links TRBV5-1 to TRBJ2-3; D is uncertain. CDR1 and CDR2 (germline): SGHRS, YFSETQ. Trimming took 0 bases from V and 4 from J, leaving 12 bases between them. This CDR3 has 15 amino acids. CDR3 sequence: CASSLDSRRSDTQYF. The DNA for the CDR3 is TGCGCCAGCAGCTTGGATAGCCGCCGGTCAGATACGCAGTATTTT. Drawing the rest from reference TRBV5-1 and TRBJ2-3, the complete variable domain is KAGVTQTPRYLIKTRGQQVTLSCSPISGHRSVSWYQQTPGQGLQFLFEYFSETQRNKGNFPGRFSGRQFSNSRSEMNVSTLELGDSALYLCASSLDSRRSDTQYFGPGTRLTVL.

This clonotype has more than one count but fewer than ten. The chain is built from TRBV12-3 or TRBV12-4 and TRBJ2-5, with D hard to call. Trimming removed 5 bases at V and 2 bases at J, with 6 bases between. The CDR3 consists of 12 residues. The CDR3 DNA sequence: TGTGCCAGCAGTCAGATGCAAGAGACCCAGTACTTC. This sequence encodes CASSQMQETQYF.

This clonotype has more than one count but fewer than ten. This sequence joins TRBV20-1 and TRBJ2-4, with D tentatively TRBD2 (5 bases). The V and J ends lost 3 bases and 7 bases respectively, with 10 bases between them. Germline V CDR1 and CDR2: DFQATT, SNEGSKA (reference sequence). This CDR3 has 12 amino acids. The CDR3 here is CSASVGVNIQYF. As DNA, the CDR3 is TGCAGTGCTAGCGTCGGGGTGAACATTCAGTACTTC.

This clonotype has more than one count but fewer than ten. The rearrangement links TRBV12-3 or TRBV12-4 to TRBJ2-5, with D possibly TRBD1 on 7 matching bases. The CDR3 is 14 residues long. The ends were cut back, 7 bases at V and 5 bases at J, with 17 bases in the middle. CDR3: CASTPGGSGETQYF. In nucleotides, the CDR3 is TGTGCCAGCACCCCAGGGGGGTCGGGGGAGACCCAGTACTTC.

To note about this clonotype: Being one base from a much bigger clone, this may be a read error. The genes are TRBV5-1 and TRBJ2-5, with TRBD2 as a possible D gene (6 bases). V lost 3 bases and J lost 4, with 13 bases in between. Germline V gene data show CDR1 as SGHRS and CDR2 as YFSETQ. This CDR3 comprises 14 residues. The CDR3 DNA follows: TGCGCCAGCAGCTGGGTCGGAGGGAGAGAGACCCAGTACTTC. Amino acids: CASSWVGGRETQYF.